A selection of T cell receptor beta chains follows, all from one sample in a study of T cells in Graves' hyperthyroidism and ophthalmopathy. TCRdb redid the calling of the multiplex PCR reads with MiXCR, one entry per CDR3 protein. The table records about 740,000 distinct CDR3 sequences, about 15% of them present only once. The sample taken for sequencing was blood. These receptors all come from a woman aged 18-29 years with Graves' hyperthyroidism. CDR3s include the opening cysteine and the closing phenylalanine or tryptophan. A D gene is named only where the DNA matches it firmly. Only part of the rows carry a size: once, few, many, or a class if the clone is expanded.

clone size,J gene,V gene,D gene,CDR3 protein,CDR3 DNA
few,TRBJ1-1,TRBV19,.,CASSPHRADLNTEAFF,TGTGCCAGTAGTCCCCACAGGGCCGATCTGAACACTGAAGCTTTCTTT
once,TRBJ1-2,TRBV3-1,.,CASRNTTGSRESDRYQYGYTF,TGTGCCAGCCGAAATACAACAGGGTCAAGAGAATCTGATCGGTACCAATATGGCTACACCTTC
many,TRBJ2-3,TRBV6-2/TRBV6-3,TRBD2,CASSYSRGGLSTDTQYF,TGTGCCAGCAGTTACTCGCGCGGGGGGCTTAGCACAGATACGCAGTATTTT
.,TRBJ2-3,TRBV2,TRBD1,CASSAQGQTDTQYF,TGTGCCAGCAGTGCACAGGGGCAAACAGATACGCAGTATTTT
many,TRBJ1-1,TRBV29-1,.,CSVEKTGPIAEAFF,TGCAGCGTTGAGAAGACAGGTCCTATCGCTGAAGCTTTCTTT
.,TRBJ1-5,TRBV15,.,CATSGQRGPLQPQHF,TGTGCCACCAGCGGCCAGAGAGGGCCCCTTCAGCCCCAGCATTTT
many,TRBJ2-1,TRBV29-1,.,CSVGVTLTGLQFF,TGCAGCGTTGGAGTTACCCTCACAGGGCTGCAGTTCTTC
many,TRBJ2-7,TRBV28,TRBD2,CASSWGGLAGPYEQYF,TGTGCCAGCAGTTGGGGGGGACTAGCGGGACCCTACGAGCAGTACTTC
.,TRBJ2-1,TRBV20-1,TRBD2,CSAEGTSGDSYNEQFF,TGCAGTGCTGAAGGGACTAGCGGGGACTCCTACAATGAGCAGTTCTTC
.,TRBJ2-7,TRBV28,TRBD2,CASSLFASGGSSYEQYF,TGTGCCAGCAGTTTATTCGCTAGCGGGGGGAGCTCCTACGAGCAGTACTTC
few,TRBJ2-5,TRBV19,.,CATLTGRVGKETQYF,TGTGCCACTCTCACTGGAAGAGTGGGTAAGGAGACCCAGTACTTC
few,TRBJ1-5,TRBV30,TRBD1,CAWSVRSGGWQPQHF,TGTGCCTGGAGTGTACGGTCAGGGGGCTGGCAGCCCCAGCATTTT
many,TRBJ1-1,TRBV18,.,CASSPPPGVNTEAFF,TGTGCCAGCTCACCACCCCCAGGGGTGAACACTGAAGCTTTCTTT
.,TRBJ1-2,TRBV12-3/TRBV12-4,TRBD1,CASSLGTGDYGYTF,TGTGCCAGCAGTTTAGGAACAGGGGACTATGGCTACACCTTC
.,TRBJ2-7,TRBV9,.,CASSVAPDPSGNPYEQYF,TGTGCCAGCAGCGTAGCCCCAGATCCCTCGGGAAATCCCTACGAGCAGTACTTC
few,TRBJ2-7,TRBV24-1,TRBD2,CATSEPREGHEQYF,TGTGCCACCAGTGAACCAAGGGAGGGGCACGAGCAGTACTTC
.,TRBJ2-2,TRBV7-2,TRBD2,CASREGSGVAGELFF,TGTGCCAGCAGGGAAGGGAGCGGGGTGGCCGGGGAGCTGTTTTTT
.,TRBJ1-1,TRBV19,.,CASSMARQAVNTEAFF,TGTGCCAGTAGTATGGCCAGACAGGCCGTGAACACTGAAGCTTTCTTT
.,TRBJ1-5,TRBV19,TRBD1,CASSGTEYYSNQPQHF,TGTGCCAGTTCTGGGACAGAATATTATAGCAATCAGCCCCAGCATTTT
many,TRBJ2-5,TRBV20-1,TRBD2,CSARDILAGNQRGGTQYF,TGCAGTGCTAGAGATATCCTAGCGGGAAACCAGAGGGGTGGGACCCAGTACTTC
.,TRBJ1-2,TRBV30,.,CAWSVLGLDRGYTF,TGTGCCTGGAGTGTTCTGGGGCTGGACCGCGGCTACACCTTC
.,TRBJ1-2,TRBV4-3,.,CASSQESSNYGYTF,TGCGCCAGCAGCCAAGAATCCTCTAACTATGGCTACACCTTC
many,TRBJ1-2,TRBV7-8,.,CASSLRGANYGYTF,TGTGCCAGCAGCTTAAGGGGAGCTAACTATGGCTACACCTTC
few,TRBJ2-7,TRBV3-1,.,CASSLLDSLYEQYF,TGTGCCAGCAGCCTGCTAGACTCGCTTTACGAGCAGTACTTC
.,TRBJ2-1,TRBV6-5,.,CASSLLGRGNEQFF,TGTGCCAGCAGTCTACTGGGGAGGGGGAATGAGCAGTTCTTC
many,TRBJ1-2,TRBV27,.,CASSLVWGPNYGYTF,TGTGCCAGCAGTTTAGTGTGGGGACCTAACTATGGCTACACCTTC
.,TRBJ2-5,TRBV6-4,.,CASSDYPGETQYF,TGTGCCAGCAGTGACTACCCCGGAGAGACCCAGTACTTC
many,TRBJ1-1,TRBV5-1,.,CASSALGGAEAFF,TGCGCCAGCAGCGCTCTCGGGGGGGCTGAAGCTTTCTTT
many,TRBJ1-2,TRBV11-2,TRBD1,CASSRQGDGYTF,TGTGCCAGCAGCCGCCAGGGGGATGGCTACACCTTC
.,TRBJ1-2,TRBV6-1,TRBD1,CASSEAQGAGYGYTF,TGTGCCAGCAGTGAAGCGCAGGGGGCTGGCTATGGCTACACCTTC
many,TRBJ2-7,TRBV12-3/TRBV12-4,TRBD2,CASSTAGGFYEQYF,TGTGCCAGCAGTACTGCGGGAGGTTTCTACGAGCAGTACTTC
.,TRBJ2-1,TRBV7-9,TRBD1,CASNQPGQAPSGEQFF,TGTGCCAGCAACCAACCGGGACAGGCACCTTCGGGTGAGCAGTTCTTC
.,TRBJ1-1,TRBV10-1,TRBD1,CASSDGTGAFF,TGCGCCAGCAGTGACGGGACAGGGGCTTTCTTT
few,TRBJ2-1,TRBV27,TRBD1,CASCVGTGGNEQFF,TGTGCCAGCTGCGTCGGGACAGGGGGAAATGAGCAGTTCTTC
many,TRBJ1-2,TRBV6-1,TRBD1,CASRMDRERGYTF,TGTGCCAGCAGGATGGACAGGGAGCGTGGCTACACCTTC
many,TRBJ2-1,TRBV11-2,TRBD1,CASSFYRGVPYNEQFF,TGTGCCAGCAGCTTCTACAGGGGGGTTCCCTACAATGAGCAGTTCTTC
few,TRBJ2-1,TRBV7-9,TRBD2,CASSTPKAGGPVYEQFF,TGTGCCAGCAGCACCCCCAAGGCGGGAGGGCCCGTCTATGAGCAGTTCTTC
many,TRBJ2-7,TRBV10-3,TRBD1,CASGQDVDEQYF,TGTGCCAGTGGACAGGATGTCGACGAGCAGTACTTC
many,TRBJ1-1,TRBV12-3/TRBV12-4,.,CASSILINTEAFF,TGTGCCAGCAGTATACTAATAAACACTGAAGCTTTCTTT
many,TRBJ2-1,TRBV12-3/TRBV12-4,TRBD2,CASSRRLAGGSYNEQFF,TGTGCCAGCAGTCGTCGACTAGCGGGAGGTTCCTACAATGAGCAGTTCTTC
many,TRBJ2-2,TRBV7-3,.,CASSLSKNPNTGELFF,TGTGCCAGCAGCTTAAGCAAGAACCCTAACACCGGGGAGCTGTTTTTT
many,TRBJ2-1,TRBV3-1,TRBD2,CASGGTSGRASYNEQFF,TGTGCCAGCGGCGGGACTAGCGGGAGGGCCTCCTACAATGAGCAGTTCTTC
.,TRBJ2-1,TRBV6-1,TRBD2,CASSSLSSGRAIEQFF,TGTGCCAGCAGTTCCCTTTCTAGCGGGAGGGCCATTGAGCAGTTCTTC
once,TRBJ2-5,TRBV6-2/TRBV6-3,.,CASSDRTSLVGETRYF,TGTGCCAGCAGTGACCGGACCTCCCTGGTCGGAGAGACCCGGTACTTC
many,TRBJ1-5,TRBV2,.,CASSARFNQPQHF,TGTGCCAGCAGTGCACGGTTTAATCAGCCCCAGCATTTT
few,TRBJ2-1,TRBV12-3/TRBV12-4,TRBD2,CASSPGTTYNEQFF,TGTGCCAGCAGTCCTGGGACTACCTACAATGAGCAGTTCTTC
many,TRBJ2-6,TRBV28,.,CASSSGQGTGANVLTF,TGTGCCAGCAGTTCTGGGCAGGGGACAGGGGCCAACGTCCTGACTTTC
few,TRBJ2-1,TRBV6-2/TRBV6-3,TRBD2,CATAKREGSYNEQFF,TGTGCCACCGCCAAGCGGGAGGGCTCCTACAATGAGCAGTTCTTC
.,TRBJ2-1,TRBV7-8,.,CASSLGPGHSYNEQFF,TGTGCCAGCAGCTTGGGACCAGGGCACTCCTACAATGAGCAGTTCTTC
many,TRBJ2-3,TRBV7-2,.,CASSLALHTDTQYF,TGTGCCAGCAGCTTAGCGCTCCACACAGATACGCAGTATTTT
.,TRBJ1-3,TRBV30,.,CAWSEHQGLSGNTIYF,TGTGCCTGGAGTGAACACCAGGGCCTCTCTGGAAACACCATATATTTT
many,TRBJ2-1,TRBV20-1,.,CSVAGSSYNEQFF,TGCAGTGTGGCCGGTAGCTCCTACAATGAGCAGTTCTTC
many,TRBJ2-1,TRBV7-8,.,CASSLVYNEQFF,TGTGCCAGCAGCTTGGTTTACAATGAGCAGTTCTTC
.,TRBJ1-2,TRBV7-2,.,CASSPGMGRGYTF,TGTGCCAGCAGCCCAGGCATGGGTCGGGGCTACACCTTC
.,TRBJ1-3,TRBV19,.,CASSIRWDPFGNTIYF,TGTGCCAGTAGTATACGGTGGGACCCCTTTGGAAACACCATATATTTT